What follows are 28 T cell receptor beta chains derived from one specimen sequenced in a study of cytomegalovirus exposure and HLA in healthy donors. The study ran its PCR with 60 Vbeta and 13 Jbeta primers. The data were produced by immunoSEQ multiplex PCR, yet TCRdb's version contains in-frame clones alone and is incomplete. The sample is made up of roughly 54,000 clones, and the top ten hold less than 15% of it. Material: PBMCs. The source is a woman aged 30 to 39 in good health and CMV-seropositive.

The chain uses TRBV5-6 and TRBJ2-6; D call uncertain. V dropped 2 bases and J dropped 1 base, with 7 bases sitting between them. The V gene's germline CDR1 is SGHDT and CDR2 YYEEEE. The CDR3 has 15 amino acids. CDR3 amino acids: CASSFGTSGANVLTF. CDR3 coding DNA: TGTGCCAGCAGCTTTGGTACTTCTGGGGCCAACGTCCTGACTTTC.

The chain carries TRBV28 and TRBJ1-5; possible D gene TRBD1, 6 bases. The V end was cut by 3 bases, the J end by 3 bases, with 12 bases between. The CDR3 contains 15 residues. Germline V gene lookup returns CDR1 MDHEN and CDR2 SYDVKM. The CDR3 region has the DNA TGTGCCAGCAGTTTTCGGACAGTAAACAATCAGCCCCAGCATTTT. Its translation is CASSFRTVNNQPQHF.

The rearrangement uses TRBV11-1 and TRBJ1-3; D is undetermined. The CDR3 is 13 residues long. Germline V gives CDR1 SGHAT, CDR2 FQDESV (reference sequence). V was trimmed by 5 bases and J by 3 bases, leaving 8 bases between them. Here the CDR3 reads CASSLGVGNTIYF. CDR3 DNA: TGTGCCAGCAGCCTAGGAGTTGGAAACACCATATATTTT.

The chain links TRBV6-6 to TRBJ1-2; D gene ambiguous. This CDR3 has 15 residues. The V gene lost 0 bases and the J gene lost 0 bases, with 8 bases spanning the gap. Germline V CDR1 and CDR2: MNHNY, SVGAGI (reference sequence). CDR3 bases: TGTGCCAGCAGTTACTCTCCGGGAGCTAACTATGGCTACACCTTC. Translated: CASSYSPGANYGYTF.

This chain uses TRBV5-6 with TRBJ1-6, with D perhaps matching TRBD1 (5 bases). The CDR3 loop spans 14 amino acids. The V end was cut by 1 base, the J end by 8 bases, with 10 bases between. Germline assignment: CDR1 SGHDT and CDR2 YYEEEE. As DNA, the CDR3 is TGTGCCAGCAGCTTGAGGCAGGGCCATTCACCCCTCCACTTT. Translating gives CASSLRQGHSPLHF.

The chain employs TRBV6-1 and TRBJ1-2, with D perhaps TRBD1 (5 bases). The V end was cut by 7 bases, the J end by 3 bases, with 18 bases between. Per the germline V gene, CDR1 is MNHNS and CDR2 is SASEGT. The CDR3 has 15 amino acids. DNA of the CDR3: TGTGCCAGCATCAAGGGTCTAGGGGAAGACTATGGCTACACCTTC. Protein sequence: CASIKGLGEDYGYTF.

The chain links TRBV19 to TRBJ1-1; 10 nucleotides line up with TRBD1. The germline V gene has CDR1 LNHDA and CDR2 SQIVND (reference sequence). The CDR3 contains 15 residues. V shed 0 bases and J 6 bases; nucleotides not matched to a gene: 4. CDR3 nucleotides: TGTGCCAGTAGTATAGACACGACAGGGGGCTCTGAAGCTTTCTTT. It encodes CASSIDTTGGSEAFF.

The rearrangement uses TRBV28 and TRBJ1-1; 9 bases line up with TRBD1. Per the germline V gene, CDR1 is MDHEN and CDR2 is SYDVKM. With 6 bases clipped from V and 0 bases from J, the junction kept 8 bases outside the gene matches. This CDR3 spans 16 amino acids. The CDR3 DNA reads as TGTGCCAGCAGCCGCCGAGGGACAGGGATGAACACTGAAGCTTTCTTT. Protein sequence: CASSRRGTGMNTEAFF.

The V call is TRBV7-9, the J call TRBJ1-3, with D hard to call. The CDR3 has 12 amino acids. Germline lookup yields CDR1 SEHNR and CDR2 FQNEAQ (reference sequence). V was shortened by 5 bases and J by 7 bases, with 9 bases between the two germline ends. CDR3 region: CASSVGGNTIYF. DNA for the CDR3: TGTGCCAGCAGCGTTGGAGGGAACACCATATATTTT.

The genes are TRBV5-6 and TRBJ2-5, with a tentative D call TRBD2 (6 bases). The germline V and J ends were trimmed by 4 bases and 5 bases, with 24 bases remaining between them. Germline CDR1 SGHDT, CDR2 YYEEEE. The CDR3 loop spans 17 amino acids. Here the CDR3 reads CASSVVSGEAGAETQYF. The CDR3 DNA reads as TGTGCCAGCAGCGTGGTCTCGGGAGAGGCGGGTGCGGAGACCCAGTACTTC.

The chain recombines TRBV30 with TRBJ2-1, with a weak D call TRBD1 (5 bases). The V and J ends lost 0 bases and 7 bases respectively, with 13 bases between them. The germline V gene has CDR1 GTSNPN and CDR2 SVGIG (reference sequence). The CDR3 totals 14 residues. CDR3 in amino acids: CAWSVVGRANEQFF. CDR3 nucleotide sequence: TGTGCCTGGAGTGTGGTGGGCAGGGCGAATGAGCAGTTCTTC.

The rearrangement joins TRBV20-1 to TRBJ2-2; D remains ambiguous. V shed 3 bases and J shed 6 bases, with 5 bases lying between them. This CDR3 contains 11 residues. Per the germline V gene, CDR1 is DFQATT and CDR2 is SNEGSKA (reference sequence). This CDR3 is CSASGAGELFF. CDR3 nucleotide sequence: TGCAGTGCTAGCGGTGCCGGGGAGCTGTTTTTT.

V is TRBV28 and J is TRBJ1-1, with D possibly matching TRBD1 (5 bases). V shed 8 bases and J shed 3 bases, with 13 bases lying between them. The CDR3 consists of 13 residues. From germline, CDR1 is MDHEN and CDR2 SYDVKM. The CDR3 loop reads CASGGGTYTEAFF. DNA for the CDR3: TGTGCCAGCGGGGGGGGTACGTACACTGAAGCTTTCTTT.

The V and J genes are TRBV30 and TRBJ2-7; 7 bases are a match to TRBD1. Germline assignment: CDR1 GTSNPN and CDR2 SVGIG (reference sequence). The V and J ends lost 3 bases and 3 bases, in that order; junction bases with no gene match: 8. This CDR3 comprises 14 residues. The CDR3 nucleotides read TGTGCCTGGAGGGTTACAGGGGCGAGCTACGAGCAGTACTTC. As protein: CAWRVTGASYEQYF.

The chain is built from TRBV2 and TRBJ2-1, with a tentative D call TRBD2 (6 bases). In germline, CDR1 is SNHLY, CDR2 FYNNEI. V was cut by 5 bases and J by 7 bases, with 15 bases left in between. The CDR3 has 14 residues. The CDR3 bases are TGTGCCAGCAGTATTACGACTAGGAGGAATGAGCAGTTCTTC. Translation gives CASSITTRRNEQFF.

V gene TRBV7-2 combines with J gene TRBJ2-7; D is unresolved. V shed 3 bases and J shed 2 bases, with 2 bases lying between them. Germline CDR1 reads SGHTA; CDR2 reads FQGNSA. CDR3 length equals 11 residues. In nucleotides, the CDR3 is TGTGCCAGCAGCTTCACCTACGAGCAGTACTTC. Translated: CASSFTYEQYF. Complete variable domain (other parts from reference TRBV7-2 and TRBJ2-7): GAGVSQSPSNKVTEKGKDVELRCDPISGHTALYWYRQSLGQGLEFLIYFQGNSAPDKSGLPSDRFSAERTGGSVSTLTIQRTQQEDSAVYLCASSFTYEQYFGPGTRLTVT.

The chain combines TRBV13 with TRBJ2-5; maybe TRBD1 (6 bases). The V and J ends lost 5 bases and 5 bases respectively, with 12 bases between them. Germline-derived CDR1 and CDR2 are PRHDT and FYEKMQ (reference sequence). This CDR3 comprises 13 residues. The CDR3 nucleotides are TGTGCCAGCAGCCAACCAGGGGTGGAGACCCAGTACTTC. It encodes CASSQPGVETQYF.

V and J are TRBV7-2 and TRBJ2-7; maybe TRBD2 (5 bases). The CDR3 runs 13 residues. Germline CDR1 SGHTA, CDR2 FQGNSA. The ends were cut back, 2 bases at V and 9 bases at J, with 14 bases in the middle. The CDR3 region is CASSLSEGVAQYF. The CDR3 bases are TGTGCCAGCAGCTTAAGCGAGGGAGTAGCGCAGTACTTC. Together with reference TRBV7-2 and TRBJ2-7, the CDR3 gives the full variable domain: GAGVSQSPSNKVTEKGKDVELRCDPISGHTALYWYRQSLGQGLEFLIYFQGNSAPDKSGLPSDRFSAERTGGSVSTLTIQRTQQEDSAVYLCASSLSEGVAQYFGPGTRLTVT.

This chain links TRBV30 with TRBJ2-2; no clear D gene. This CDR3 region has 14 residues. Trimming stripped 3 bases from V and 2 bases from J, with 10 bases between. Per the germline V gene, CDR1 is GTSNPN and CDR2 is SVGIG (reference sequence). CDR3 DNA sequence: TGTGCCTGGAGATCCCTTAGTAACACCGGGGAGCTGTTTTTT. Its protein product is CAWRSLSNTGELFF.

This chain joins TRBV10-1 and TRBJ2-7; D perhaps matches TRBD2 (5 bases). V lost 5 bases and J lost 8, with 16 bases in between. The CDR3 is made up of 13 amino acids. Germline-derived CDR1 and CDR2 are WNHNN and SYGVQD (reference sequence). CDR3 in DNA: TGCGCCAGCAGTCTCCGGGAACGAATCCAGCAGTACTTC. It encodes CASSLRERIQQYF.

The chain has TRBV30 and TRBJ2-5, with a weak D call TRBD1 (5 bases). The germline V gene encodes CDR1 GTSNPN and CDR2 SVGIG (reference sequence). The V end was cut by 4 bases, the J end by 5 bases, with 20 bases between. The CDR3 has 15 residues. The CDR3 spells CAWTNRFGAGETQYF. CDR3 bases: TGTGCCTGGACTAACAGATTTGGGGCTGGGGAGACCCAGTACTTC.

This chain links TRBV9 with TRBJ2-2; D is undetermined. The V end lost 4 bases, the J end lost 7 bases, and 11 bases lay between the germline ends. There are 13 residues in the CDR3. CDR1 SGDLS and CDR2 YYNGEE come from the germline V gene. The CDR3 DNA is TGTGCCAGCAGCCCGTCTTCCAGCGGGGAGCTGTTTTTT. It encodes CASSPSSSGELFF.

The CDR3 nucleotides read TGTGCCAGCCCCCCCCCGGGACTAGCGGGGGGTAGCACAGATACGCAGTATTTT. This translates into CASPPPGLAGGSTDTQYF. The chain recombines TRBV27 with TRBJ2-3; TRBD2 agrees at 15 bases. The CDR3 contains 18 residues. The V gene end was trimmed by 8 bases and the J gene end by 0 bases; junction bases not matched to a gene: 9. Looked up from germline, CDR1 is MNHEY and CDR2 is SMNVEV (reference sequence).

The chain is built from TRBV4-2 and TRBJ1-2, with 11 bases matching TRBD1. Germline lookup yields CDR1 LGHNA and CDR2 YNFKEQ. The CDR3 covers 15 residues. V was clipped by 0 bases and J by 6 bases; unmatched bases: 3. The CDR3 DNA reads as TGTGCCAGCAGCCAAGATGGACAGGGGGCACATGGCTACACCTTC. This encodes CASSQDGQGAHGYTF.

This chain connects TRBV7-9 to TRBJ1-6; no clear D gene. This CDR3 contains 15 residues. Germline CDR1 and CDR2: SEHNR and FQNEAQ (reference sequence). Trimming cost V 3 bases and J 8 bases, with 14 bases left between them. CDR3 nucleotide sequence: TGTGCCAGCAGCTTGGCCAGAGACTACTATTCACCCCTCCACTTT. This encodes CASSLARDYYSPLHF.

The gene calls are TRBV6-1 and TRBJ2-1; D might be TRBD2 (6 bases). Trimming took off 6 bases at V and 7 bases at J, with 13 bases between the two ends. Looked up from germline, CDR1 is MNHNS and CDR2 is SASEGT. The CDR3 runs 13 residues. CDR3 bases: TGTGCCAGCAGGGCGGGATCGGGTAATGAGCAGTTCTTC. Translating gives CASRAGSGNEQFF.

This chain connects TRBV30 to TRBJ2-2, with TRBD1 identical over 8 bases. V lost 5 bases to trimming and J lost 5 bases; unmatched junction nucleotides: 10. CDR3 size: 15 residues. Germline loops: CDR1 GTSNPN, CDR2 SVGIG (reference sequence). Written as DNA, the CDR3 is TGTGCCTGGGCTCTCCGGGACAGGAGAACCGGGGAGCTGTTTTTT. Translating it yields CAWALRDRRTGELFF. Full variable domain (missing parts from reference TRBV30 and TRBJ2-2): SQTIHQWPATLVQPVGSPLSLECTVEGTSNPNLYWYRQAAGRGLQLLFYSVGIGQISSEVPQNLSASRPQDRQFILSSKKLLLSDSGFYLCAWALRDRRTGELFFGEGSRLTVL.

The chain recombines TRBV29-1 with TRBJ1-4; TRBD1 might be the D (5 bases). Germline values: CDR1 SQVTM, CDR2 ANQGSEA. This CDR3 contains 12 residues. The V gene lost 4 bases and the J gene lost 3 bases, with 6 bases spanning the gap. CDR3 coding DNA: TGCAGCGTTGGACAGCCTAATGAAAAACTGTTTTTT. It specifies CSVGQPNEKLFF.